The sequence of this TCR beta chain was determined in a study of CD8+CD57+ T cells in acquired aplastic anemia listed by TCRdb under 2018. A note on the overall study: On average, sorted CD4+ and CD8+ cells yielded 3 to 4 ug of extracted DNA, with a range of 0.2 to 27.4 ug. A CD8+CD57+ expansion meant a frequency higher than the mean frequency seen in healthy subjects.

The patients picked for sequencing were ones in whom flow cytometry had shown an expansion of CD8+CD57+ cells. Severe acquired aplastic anemia was diagnosed in all patients according to International Study of Aplastic Anemia and Agranulocytosis and Camitta criteria. At the time blood was sampled, none of the patients had received any therapy. TCR repertoires of sorted CD4+ and CD8+ blood T cells from severe aplastic anemia patients and healthy subjects were deep-sequenced in the study. In the USA, patient enrollment took place under clinicaltrials.gov protocols 00001620, 01623167, 00001397, 00071045, 00081523 and 00961064. Ficoll-Paque density gradient centrifugation was used to isolate peripheral blood mononuclear cells. CD4+ and CD8+ T cells were sorted by FACS or magnetic beads before DNA extraction. Genomic DNA served as template for TCR beta VDJ combination and CDR3 sequence profiling. TCR repertoire sequencing was run on an Illumina HiSeq 2000. On the study's bioinformatics: TRBV/TRBJ rearrangement plots, CDR3 size and DJ length profiles, and Simpson's diversity index were used to evaluate the repertoires. The most abundant DNA sequence in the deep sequencing data was defined as the immunodominant clone. CDR3 amino acid sequences were screened for sharing across subjects and compared with published repertoires and the VDJdb database. The public reads were run again by TCRdb, first through fastp at Q25 and then through MiXCR, and only productive beta chains were kept. One record per CDR3 amino acid sequence lists the most common genes and DNA. The V and J calls and clone size come from TCRdb's table, not from the authors' own analysis. The sample yields hundreds of thousands of distinct CDR3 sequences; over 25% were counted once. Less than 0.85% of the sample rests with the top ten.

About this clonotype itself: No cognate antigen has been identified for it. A read error may explain this, as a much larger clone is one base away.

On the study overall, not on this receptor specifically: Although twenty-nine CD8+ CDR3 sequences were shared by patients and controls, these sequences appeared highly expressed in patients and within the immunodominant clones of patients. No significant difference in CD8+ Simpson's diversity was found between patients and healthy controls (P=0.060).

The CDR3 runs 16 amino acids, cysteine and phenylalanine included. Only the CDR3 DNA is retained, 48 bases long and in frame from the first base. CDR1 and CDR2 (LNHDA, SQIVND) derive from the germline V gene (reference sequence). Sequences were obtained from sorted CD4+, CD8+, or CD8+CD57+ T cells (not recorded which) from PBMCs. This TCR came from a human donor with aplastic anemia. Recombination connected TRBV19 to TRBJ1-6; 7 bases in between match TRBD1. Here the CDR3 is given as CASSYIPGQNNSPHHF. The DNA sequence follows: TGTGCCAGTTCCTACATCCCGGGACAGAATAATTCACCCCACCACTTT.